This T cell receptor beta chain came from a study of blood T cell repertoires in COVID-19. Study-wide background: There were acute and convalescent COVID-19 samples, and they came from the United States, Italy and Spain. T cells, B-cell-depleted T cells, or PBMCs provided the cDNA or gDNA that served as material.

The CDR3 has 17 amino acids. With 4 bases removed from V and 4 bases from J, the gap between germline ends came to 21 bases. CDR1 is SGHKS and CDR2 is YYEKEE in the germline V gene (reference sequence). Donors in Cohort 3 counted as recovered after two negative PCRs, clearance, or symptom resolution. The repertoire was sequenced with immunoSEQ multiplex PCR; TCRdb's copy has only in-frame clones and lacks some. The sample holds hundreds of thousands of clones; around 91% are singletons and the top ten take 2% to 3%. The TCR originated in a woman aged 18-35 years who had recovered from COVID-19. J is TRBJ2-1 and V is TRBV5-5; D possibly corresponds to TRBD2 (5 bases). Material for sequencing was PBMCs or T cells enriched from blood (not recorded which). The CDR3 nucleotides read TGTGCCAGCAGCCACTACTATGGGGAGCCTCTATACAATGAGCAGTTCTTC. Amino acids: CASSHYYGEPLYNEQFF.